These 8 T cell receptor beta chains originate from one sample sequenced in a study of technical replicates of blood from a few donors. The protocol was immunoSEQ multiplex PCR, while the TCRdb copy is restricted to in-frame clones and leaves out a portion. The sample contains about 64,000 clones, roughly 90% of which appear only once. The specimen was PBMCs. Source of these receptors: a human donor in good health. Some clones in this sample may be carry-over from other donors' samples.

The CDR3 sequence: CASSQDRGPAEQYF. The DNA for the CDR3 is TGTGCCAGCAGCCAAGACAGGGGGCCCGCCGAGCAGTACTTC. The J gene is TRBJ2-7, the V gene TRBV11-2, with 10 bases identical to TRBD1. The CDR3 spans 14 residues. The germline CDR1 and CDR2 sequences are SGHAT and FQNNGV. V lost 5 bases and J lost 6; bases outside the gene matches: 7.

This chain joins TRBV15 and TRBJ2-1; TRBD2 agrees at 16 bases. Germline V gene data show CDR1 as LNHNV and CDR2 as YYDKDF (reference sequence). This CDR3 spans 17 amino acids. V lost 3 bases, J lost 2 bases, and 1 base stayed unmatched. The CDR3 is CATSRGLAGGPYNEQFF. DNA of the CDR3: TGTGCCACCAGCAGGGGACTAGCGGGAGGGCCCTACAATGAGCAGTTCTTC.

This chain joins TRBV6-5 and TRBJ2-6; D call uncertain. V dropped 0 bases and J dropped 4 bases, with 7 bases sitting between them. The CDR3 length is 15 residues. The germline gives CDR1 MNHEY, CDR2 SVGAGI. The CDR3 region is CASSYSRAGANVLTF. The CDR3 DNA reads TGTGCCAGCAGTTACTCGCGTGCCGGGGCCAACGTCCTGACTTTC.

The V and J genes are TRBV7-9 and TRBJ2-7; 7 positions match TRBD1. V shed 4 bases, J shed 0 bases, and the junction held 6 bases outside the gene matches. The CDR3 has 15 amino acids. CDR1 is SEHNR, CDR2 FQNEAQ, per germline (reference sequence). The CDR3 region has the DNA TGTGCCAGCAGCTCCCAGGGGGACCTCTCCTACGAGCAGTACTTC. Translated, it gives CASSSQGDLSYEQYF.

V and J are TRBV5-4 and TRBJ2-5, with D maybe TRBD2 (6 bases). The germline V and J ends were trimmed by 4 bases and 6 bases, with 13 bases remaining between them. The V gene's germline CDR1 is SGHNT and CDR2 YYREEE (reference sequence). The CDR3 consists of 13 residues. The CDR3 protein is CASSRDSLKTQYF. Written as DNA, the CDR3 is TGTGCCAGCAGCCGGGACTCCTTAAAGACCCAGTACTTC.

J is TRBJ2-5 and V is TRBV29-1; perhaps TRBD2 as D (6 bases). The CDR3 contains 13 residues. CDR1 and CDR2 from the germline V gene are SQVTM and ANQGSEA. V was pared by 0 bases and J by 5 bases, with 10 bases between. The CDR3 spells CSVEESGRETQYF. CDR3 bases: TGCAGCGTTGAAGAATCAGGGAGGGAGACCCAGTACTTC. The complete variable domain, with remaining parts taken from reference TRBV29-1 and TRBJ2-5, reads SAVISQKPSRDICQRGTSLTIQCQVDSQVTMMFWYRQQPGQSLTLIATANQGSEATYESGFVIDKFPISRPNLTFSTLTVSNMSPEDSSIYLCSVEESGRETQYFGPGTRLLVL.

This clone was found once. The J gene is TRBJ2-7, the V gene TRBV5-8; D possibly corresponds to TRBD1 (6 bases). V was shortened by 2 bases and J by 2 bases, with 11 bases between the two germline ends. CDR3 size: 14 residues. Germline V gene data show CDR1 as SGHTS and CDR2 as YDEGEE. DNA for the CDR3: TGTGCCAGCAGCTTACAGGGTATGACCTACGAGCAGTACTTC. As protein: CASSLQGMTYEQYF.

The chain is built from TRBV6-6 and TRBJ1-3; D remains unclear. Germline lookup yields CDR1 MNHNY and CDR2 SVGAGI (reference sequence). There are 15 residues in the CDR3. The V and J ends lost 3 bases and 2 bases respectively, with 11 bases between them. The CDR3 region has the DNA TGTGCCAGCAGTTATGGTACGGGGACTGGAAACACCATATATTTT. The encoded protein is CASSYGTGTGNTIYF.